This T cell receptor beta chain stems from a study of cytomegalovirus exposure and HLA in healthy donors (dated by TCRdb to between 2016 and 2019). With respect to the entire study: According to a later analysis, one platform produced both the approximately 110 validation repertoires and the 670 or so repertoires of the first cohort. The study aimed to test whether signatures of past pathogen exposure could be identified by cataloging public T cell receptors. In addition to the first cohort of around 670 subjects, a separate validation cohort of around 110 different subjects was used. The study combined high-throughput TCR immunosequencing, statistical association of individual TCRs with disease status, and machine learning to predict cytomegalovirus infection status. What the authors observed across the whole study: The study gave a list of more than 150 TCR beta chains associated with cytomegalovirus. In vitro tests confirmed that a few of the cytomegalovirus-associated TCR beta chains recognize cytomegalovirus antigens. The authors suggested that the approach could potentially be generalized to other disease states and immunological phenotypes. A later analysis lacked HLA typing for the validation cohort, so it scored co-occurrence in that cohort across all 120 or so repertoires. A later analysis found that TCRs clustered in the first cohort also tended to co-occur in the 95 to 150 validation repertoires, with just under 95% of cluster scores above 0. Most TCR sequences were seen in very few donors, while some public TCRs were found in many individuals. The classifier was reported to diagnose cytomegalovirus status with high specificity and sensitivity in both the original and validation cohorts.

Donors formed part of the validation cohort, which comprised about 130 subjects and was distinct from the first cohort of some 700 subjects. Libraries came from the immunoSEQ multiplex PCR assay. From the authors' description of their analysis: A statistical classification framework was developed to diagnose cytomegalovirus status using the catalog of TCR beta chain sequences. As stored in TCRdb, this immuneACCESS dataset retains in-frame rearrangements with V and J assigned. A fraction of the clones does not appear; measured against another copy, unresolved V genes explain less than half of the discrepancy, and the remainder lacks a known reason. The DNA was the basis for D and trimming; V, J and clone size are from that table. The sample includes around 150,000 clones, with 80% to 95% observed a single time. The ten largest clones take up 0.6% to 0.8% of the sample. As regards this clone: The antigen this receptor binds is unknown. Base qualities are missing; no much larger clone stands one base away.

The TCR originated in a man between 18 and 29 years old in good health and CMV-seronegative. Sequencing input: PBMCs.

Here the CDR3 is given as CASSTGESVEKLFF. The DNA is TGTGCCAGCAGTACAGGGGAGAGTGTTGAAAAACTGTTTTTT. The V and J genes are TRBV2 and TRBJ1-4; TRBD1 lines up with 7 middle nucleotides. Including cysteine and phenylalanine, the CDR3 has 14 amino acids. Of all the DNA, just the CDR3 is kept, 42 bases in frame from base 1. Trimming leaves V shorter by 5 bases and J shorter by 7 bases, with the junction holding 7 bases beyond the gene matches. CDR1 is given as SNHLY and CDR2 as FYNNEI, both from the germline V gene. The entire variable domain, with the stretches around the CDR3 drawn from the reference TRBV2 and TRBJ1-4 proteins, is EPEVTQTPSHQVTQMGQEVILRCVPISNHLYFYWYRQILGQKVEFLVSFYNNEISEKSEIFDDQFSVERPDGSNFTLKIRSTKLEDSAMYFCASSTGESVEKLFFGSGTQLSVL.